The text below deals with one TCR beta chain. Through negative isolation, CD4+ and CD8+ T cells were obtained, while TEMRA cells were enriched using FACS. The data originate from a study of CD8 T cells in Susac syndrome. Germline V gene data show CDR1 as MNHEY and CDR2 as SMNVEV (reference sequence). Between the trimmed V and J ends, which lost 5 bases and 2 bases, there was a span of 10 bases. There are 15 residues in the CDR3. It was with random hexamers that 0.5 to 1 ug RNA was reverse transcribed. A multiplex approach, immunoSEQ multiplex PCR, amplified TCR beta CDR3 across 54 Vbeta and 13 Jbeta. TCRdb reanalysed the immunoSEQ multiplex PCR reads using MiXCR and keeps one entry per CDR3 protein. This table holds fewer than 200,000 distinct CDR3 sequences, 85% to 95% found once.

Source material: CD8+ T cells from PBMCs. The TCR comes from a human donor with multiple sclerosis. The chain recombines TRBV27 with TRBJ1-6; D remains ambiguous. CDR3 DNA: TGTGCCAGCAGTGTCTGGCATCCCTATAATTCACCCCTCCACTTT. Protein sequence: CASSVWHPYNSPLHF.